The 29 T cell receptor beta chains reported below all come from one sample, sequenced in a study of blood T cell repertoires in COVID-19. The data were produced by immunoSEQ multiplex PCR, yet TCRdb's version contains in-frame clones alone and is incomplete. The sample has about 200,000 clones; around 86% are singletons. Sequencing was done on a sample of peripheral blood. Receptor source: an elderly man with acute or convalescent COVID-19.

The chain carries TRBV7-6 and TRBJ2-3, with TRBD2 matching 10 bases. V trimming: 5 bases; J trimming: 4 bases; junction bases outside the gene matches: 6. The CDR3 spans 15 residues. Germline V gene lookup returns CDR1 SGHVS and CDR2 FNYEAQ. CDR3 sequence: CASSLALAGADTQYF. In nucleotides, the CDR3 is TGTGCCAGCAGCCTGGCGCTAGCGGGAGCAGATACGCAGTATTTT. Using reference TRBV7-6 and TRBJ2-3 for the parts outside the CDR3, the full variable domain is GAGVSQSPRYKVTKRGQDVALRCDPISGHVSLYWYRQALGQGPEFLTYFNYEAQQDKSGLPNDRFSAERPEGSISTLTIQRTEQRDSAMYRCASSLALAGADTQYFGPGTRLTVL.

CDR3 sequence (DNA): TGTGCCACCAGCAAGGGACAGGGGAACATTCAGTACTTC. Protein product: CATSKGQGNIQYF. The chain couples TRBV15 to TRBJ2-4, with TRBD1 matching over 10 bases. CDR3 length equals 13 residues. V shed 4 bases, J shed 7 bases, and the junction held 1 base outside the gene matches. CDR1 and CDR2 (germline): LNHNV, YYDKDF (reference sequence).

V usage is TRBV6-5 and J usage is TRBJ2-2; D may be TRBD1 (5 bases). CDR3 length: 14 residues. Trimming stripped 7 bases from V and 5 bases from J, with 14 bases between. Germline CDR1 reads MNHEY; CDR2 reads SVGAGI. CDR3 loop: CASKVDRPTGELFF. As DNA, the CDR3 is TGTGCCAGCAAGGTCGACAGACCGACCGGGGAGCTGTTTTTT.

The rearrangement uses TRBV30 and TRBJ1-1; tentatively, D is TRBD1 (5 bases). The CDR3 runs 13 residues. Germline V gene lookup returns CDR1 GTSNPN and CDR2 SVGIG (reference sequence). V lost 3 bases to trimming and J lost 1 base, with 9 bases between them. CDR3 DNA: TGTGCCTGGAGAGGGGCAGGGAACACTGAAGCTTTCTTT. It is translated as CAWRGAGNTEAFF.

The rearrangement uses TRBV6-5 and TRBJ1-2; no clear D gene. Trimming pared 6 bases from V and 3 bases from J, leaving 11 bases between. CDR3 size: 13 residues. Looked up from germline, CDR1 is MNHEY and CDR2 is SVGAGI. In nucleotides, the CDR3 is TGTGCCAGCAGCCGTGGGCCGGACTATGGCTACACCTTC. Residues: CASSRGPDYGYTF.

The J gene is TRBJ2-4, the V gene TRBV4-1, with no clear D. There are 14 residues in the CDR3. Germline CDR1 MGHRA, CDR2 YSYEKL. V was clipped by 2 bases and J by 3 bases, with 8 bases between them. The CDR3 region has the DNA TGCGCCAGCAGCCAATTTCACAGCAAAAACATTCAGTACTTC. Translated, it gives CASSQFHSKNIQYF.

This rearrangement joins TRBV12-1 to TRBJ2-7; whether TRBD1, the table's D call, matches the DNA was not checked. TRBV12-1 is labeled a pseudogene. This CDR3 contains 18 residues. The CDR3: CASSLGDRAFFGSYEQYF. The CDR3 nucleotides are TGTGCCAGCAGCTTAGGGGACAGGGCCTTTTTCGGGTCCTACGAGCAGTACTTC.

The chain uses TRBV6-1 and TRBJ2-3; 9 nucleotides match TRBD2. The germline CDR1 and CDR2 sequences are MNHNS and SASEGT. The CDR3 runs 17 residues. With V trimmed by 4 bases and J by 5 bases, 13 bases remained unmatched. CDR3 loop: CASSVSLAGNRGDTQYF. CDR3 nucleotide sequence: TGTGCCAGCAGTGTATCCCTAGCGGGAAACCGGGGAGATACGCAGTATTTT.

The V call is TRBV19, the J call TRBJ1-1; D is uncertain. CDR3 length: 15 residues. The V end lost 4 bases, the J end lost 1 base, and 13 bases lay between the germline ends. Germline V gene lookup returns CDR1 LNHDA and CDR2 SQIVND (reference sequence). The DNA of the CDR3 is TGTGCCAGTAGTACCTCCCCACTCGGGAACACTGAAGCTTTCTTT. Protein product: CASSTSPLGNTEAFF. The full variable domain, rest sourced from reference TRBV19 and TRBJ1-1, is DGGITQSPKYLFRKEGQNVTLSCEQNLNHDAMYWYRQDPGQGLRLIYYSQIVNDFQKGDIAEGYSVSREKKESFPLTVTSAQKNPTAFYLCASSTSPLGNTEAFFGQGTRLTVV.

The genes are TRBV5-6 and TRBJ2-7, with D maybe TRBD1 (6 bases). V shed 4 bases and J shed 2 bases, with 13 bases lying between them. Germline V lookup: CDR1 SGHDT, CDR2 YYEEEE. The CDR3 contains 14 residues. The CDR3 here is CASSHGRGPYEQYF. CDR3 in DNA: TGTGCCAGCAGCCACGGCAGGGGTCCCTACGAGCAGTACTTC.

J is TRBJ1-4 and V is TRBV7-8; a possible D gene is TRBD1 (5 bases). The germline V and J ends were trimmed by 5 bases and 12 bases, with 19 bases remaining between them. The CDR3 extends over 14 amino acids. Germline values: CDR1 SGHVS, CDR2 FQNEAQ. In DNA form, the CDR3 reads TGTGCCAGCAGCCCCGGGACTGAGGTGCCGGAACTGTTTTTT. Translation: CASSPGTEVPELFF.

The V call is TRBV11-2, the J call TRBJ1-5; D may be TRBD1 (5 bases). CDR3 length: 14 residues. CDR1 and CDR2 from the germline V gene are SGHAT and FQNNGV. Trimming stripped 5 bases from V and 2 bases from J, with 10 bases between. CDR3 nucleotides: TGTGCCAGCAGCCAGGCGGGGGGCAATCAGCCCCAGCATTTT. This encodes CASSQAGGNQPQHF.

The V gene is TRBV19, the J gene TRBJ2-6; TRBD1 aligns across 10 bases. Germline trimming cut 7 bases from V and 0 bases from J; bases unmatched to any gene: 6. Germline V gene sequence: CDR1 LNHDA, CDR2 SQIVND (reference sequence). The CDR3 runs to 17 residues. CDR3 sequence reads: CASTRQGANSGANVLTF. DNA for the CDR3: TGTGCCAGTACTAGACAGGGGGCAAACTCTGGGGCCAACGTCCTGACTTTC.

CDR3: CASSVESSVQETQYF. In DNA, the CDR3 is TGTGCCAGCAGCGTAGAATCTAGCGTTCAAGAGACCCAGTACTTC. The V call is TRBV9, the J call TRBJ2-5, with D possibly matching TRBD2 (6 bases). The CDR3 consists of 15 residues. V lost 0 bases and J lost 2, with 11 bases in between. CDR1 and CDR2 from the germline V gene are SGDLS and YYNGEE.

This clone has a single count. The chain is built from TRBV7-2 and TRBJ2-1, with D possibly TRBD2 on 5 matching bases. The germline CDR1 and CDR2 sequences are SGHTA and FQGNSA. This CDR3 region has 16 residues. The V gene lost 5 bases and the J gene lost 1 base, with 15 bases spanning the gap. This chain's CDR3 is CASSVQGPGSYNEQFF. For the CDR3, the DNA is TGTGCCAGCAGCGTTCAAGGGCCGGGATCCTACAATGAGCAGTTCTTC.

The CDR3 region is CASSLRGTTTNEKLFF. The CDR3 nucleotides are TGTGCCAGCTCCCTCCGGGGGACTACAACTAATGAAAAACTGTTTTTT. The chain has TRBV18 and TRBJ1-4, with a weak D call TRBD1 (5 bases). Germline V gene sequence: CDR1 KGHSH, CDR2 LQKENI. Trimming took off 6 bases at V and 0 bases at J, with 14 bases between the two ends. The CDR3 length is 16 residues.

The V and J genes are TRBV30 and TRBJ1-4, with a tentative D call TRBD1 (5 bases). Trimming took off 1 base at V and 8 bases at J, with 8 bases between the two ends. This CDR3 is 12 amino acids long. The germline V gene has CDR1 GTSNPN and CDR2 SVGIG (reference sequence). The CDR3 sequence is CAWSDNREKLFF. For the CDR3, the DNA is TGTGCCTGGAGTGACAACAGGGAAAAACTGTTTTTT.

This chain joins TRBV6-4 and TRBJ2-3, with 9 bases lining up with TRBD2. The V and J ends lost 0 bases and 4 bases, in that order; junction bases with no gene match: 5. Per germline, CDR1 MRHNA and CDR2 SNTAGT. There are 16 residues in the CDR3. This CDR3 is CASSDSGSGSPDTQYF. In DNA, the CDR3 is TGTGCCAGCAGTGACTCTGGTAGCGGGAGTCCAGATACGCAGTATTTT.

The rearrangement uses TRBV28 and TRBJ1-2, with TRBD1 matching 7 bases. Germline V gene data show CDR1 as MDHEN and CDR2 as SYDVKM. The CDR3 runs to 13 residues. Trimming removed 3 bases from V and 4 bases from J; junction bases left unmatched: 2. CDR3 coding DNA: TGTGCCAGCAGTTTCGGGACAGCCTATGGCTACACCTTC. Amino acids: CASSFGTAYGYTF.

The chain couples TRBV10-3 to TRBJ2-2, with 10 bases matching TRBD2. CDR1 ENHRY and CDR2 SYGVKD come from the germline V gene. The CDR3 runs to 17 residues. Unmatched junction bases numbered 6, after V lost 1 base and J lost 4 bases. CDR3 region: CAISEFSGRKGTGELFF. CDR3 bases: TGTGCCATCAGTGAGTTTAGCGGGAGGAAGGGCACCGGGGAGCTGTTTTTT.

The rearrangement joins TRBV5-8 to TRBJ2-3, with 7 bases fitting TRBD1. With V trimmed by 3 bases and J by 0 bases, 4 bases remained unmatched. Germline assignment: CDR1 SGHTS and CDR2 YDEGEE. CDR3 length equals 15 residues. The DNA of the CDR3 is TGTGCCAGCAGCTCCCGGACAGGAAGCACAGATACGCAGTATTTT. Amino acid sequence: CASSSRTGSTDTQYF. The entire variable domain, with the rest obtained from reference TRBV5-8 and TRBJ2-3, is as follows: EAGVTQSPTHLIKTRGQQATLRCSPISGHTSVYWYQQALGLGLQFLLWYDEGEERNRGNFPPRFSGRQFPNYSSELNVNALELEDSALYLCASSSRTGSTDTQYFGPGTRLTVL.

The chain links TRBV5-4 to TRBJ2-1; perhaps TRBD2 as D (6 bases). The CDR3 extends over 17 amino acids. Germline lookup yields CDR1 SGHNT and CDR2 YYREEE (reference sequence). V was trimmed by 1 base and J by 0 bases, leaving 14 bases between them. The CDR3 DNA follows: TGTGCCAGCAGCTTGTTAATAGCGGAAAGCTCCTACAATGAGCAGTTCTTC. Its protein product is CASSLLIAESSYNEQFF. Full variable domain (rest looked up from reference TRBV5-4 and TRBJ2-1): ETGVTQSPTHLIKTRGQQVTLRCSSQSGHNTVSWYQQALGQGPQFIFQYYREEENGRGNFPPRFSGLQFPNYSSELNVNALELDDSALYLCASSLLIAESSYNEQFFGPGTRLTVL.

The chain is built from TRBV7-3 and TRBJ2-3; 8 bases fit TRBD1. The CDR3 loop spans 15 amino acids. V gave up 5 bases and J gave up 2 bases; unmatched junction bases: 6. The germline V gene encodes CDR1 SGHTA and CDR2 FQGTGA. The CDR3 is CASSTGTGSTDTQYF. CDR3 coding DNA: TGTGCCAGCAGCACCGGGACAGGTTCCACAGATACGCAGTATTTT.

This clone was detected once. Here the CDR3 DNA reads TGTGCCAGCAGTTCACTAGCGGGAGGGCCAACTGCCTACGAGCAGTACTTC. The encoded protein is CASSSLAGGPTAYEQYF. This sequence joins TRBV27 and TRBJ2-7; 13 nucleotides agree with TRBD2. J was trimmed by 2 bases and V by 4 bases; bases with no gene match: 8. CDR1 and CDR2 (germline): MNHEY, SMNVEV (reference sequence). CDR3 length equals 17 residues.

The chain uses TRBV5-6 and TRBJ1-2, with D maybe TRBD1 (5 bases). Trimming removed 1 base at V and 4 bases at J, with 14 bases between. The germline V gene has CDR1 SGHDT and CDR2 YYEEEE. CDR3 length: 15 residues. The CDR3 region is CASSLNPQAFYGYTF. DNA of the CDR3: TGTGCCAGCAGCTTGAATCCACAGGCGTTCTATGGCTACACCTTC. Looking up the rest from reference TRBV5-6 and TRBJ1-2 gives the full variable domain: DAGVTQSPTHLIKTRGQQVTLRCSPKSGHDTVSWYQQALGQGPQFIFQYYEEEERQRGNFPDRFSGHQFPNYSSELNVNALLLGDSALYLCASSLNPQAFYGYTFGSGTRLTVV.

The V call is TRBV6-5, the J call TRBJ1-5; D is unresolved. The V end lost 7 bases, the J end lost 0 bases, and 7 bases lay between the germline ends. The CDR3 totals 13 residues. Germline loops: CDR1 MNHEY, CDR2 SVGAGI. The CDR3 region has the DNA TGTGCCAGCACACAGTATAGCAATCAGCCCCAGCATTTT. Its protein is CASTQYSNQPQHF.

This chain connects TRBV15 to TRBJ2-3; D not certain. The V gene lost 0 bases and the J gene lost 4 bases, with 8 bases spanning the gap. The CDR3 loop spans 14 amino acids. The V gene's germline CDR1 is LNHNV and CDR2 YYDKDF (reference sequence). CDR3 loop: CATSREWSSDTQYF. CDR3 DNA: TGTGCCACCAGCAGAGAATGGAGTTCAGATACGCAGTATTTT.

The chain uses TRBV6-5 and TRBJ2-3, with TRBD1 matching 7 bases. Germline CDR1 MNHEY, CDR2 SVGAGI. This CDR3 is built from 14 residues. V was pared by 6 bases and J by 6 bases, with 9 bases of the junction left unmatched. CDR3 coding DNA: TGTGCCAGCAGACCTACAGGGGACCGGGATACGCAGTATTTT. Its translation is CASRPTGDRDTQYF.

This clone was detected only once. The chain couples TRBV28 to TRBJ1-1, with 8 bases lining up with TRBD1. This CDR3 is built from 12 residues. Unmatched junction bases numbered 5, after V lost 3 bases and J lost 11 bases. Germline V lookup: CDR1 MDHEN, CDR2 SYDVKM. The CDR3 DNA sequence: TGTGCCAGCAGTTTCCGGACAGGGCGGGCTTTCTTT. It specifies CASSFRTGRAFF.